Listed below are T cell receptor beta chains from one sample, sequenced in a study of blood T cell repertoires in COVID-19. Here immunoSEQ multiplex PCR was the method, and the copy in TCRdb shows in-frame clones only, minus some. The table lists roughly 260,000 clones, about 85% of them singletons. Specimen: PBMCs or T cells enriched from blood (not recorded which). The receptors were gathered from a woman younger than 45 with acute COVID-19. CDR3s include the opening cysteine and the closing phenylalanine or tryptophan. A D gene is named only where the DNA matches it firmly. For some rows the clone size is stated as once, few or many, or as a class when expanded; others skip it.

CDR3 protein: CASSESGAAYNSPLHF
CDR3 DNA: TGTGCCAGCAGTGAATCTGGGGCCGCCTATAATTCACCCCTCCACTTT
D gene: .
clone size: .
J gene: TRBJ1-6
V gene: TRBV6-1

CDR3 protein: CASSDLLDRGSYEQYF
CDR3 DNA: TGTGCCAGCAGTGACCTACTGGACAGGGGTAGCTACGAGCAGTACTTC
D gene: TRBD1
clone size: .
J gene: TRBJ2-7
V gene: TRBV6-1

CDR3 protein: CASRRTGGQPQHF
CDR3 DNA: TGTGCCAGCAGGAGGACAGGGGGGCAGCCCCAGCATTTT
D gene: TRBD1
clone size: .
J gene: TRBJ1-5
V gene: TRBV28

CDR3 protein: CASSFGQLRELFF
CDR3 DNA: TGTGCCAGCAGCTTTGGACAGCTGAGGGAGCTGTTTTTT
D gene: .
clone size: .
J gene: TRBJ2-2
V gene: TRBV7-2

CDR3 protein: CASSELGQGNYGYTF
CDR3 DNA: TGTGCCAGCAGTGAATTAGGACAGGGCAACTATGGCTACACCTTC
D gene: TRBD1
clone size: .
J gene: TRBJ1-2
V gene: TRBV6-1

CDR3 protein: CASSKGEGSGETQYF
CDR3 DNA: TGTGCCAGCAGCAAAGGAGAGGGTAGCGGGGAGACCCAGTACTTC
D gene: .
clone size: .
J gene: TRBJ2-5
V gene: TRBV21-1

CDR3 protein: CAIPRVSYGYTF
CDR3 DNA: TGTGCCATCCCTCGGGTCTCCTATGGCTACACCTTC
D gene: .
clone size: .
J gene: TRBJ1-2
V gene: TRBV2

CDR3 protein: CASSPSPRQGSGPSDF
CDR3 DNA: TGTGCCAGCAGTCCCTCTCCCCGACAGGGTTCGGGCCCCAGCGACTTC
D gene: TRBD1
clone size: .
J gene: TRBJ2-5
V gene: TRBV6-6

CDR3 protein: CSVINTEAFF
CDR3 DNA: TGCAGCGTTATAAACACTGAAGCTTTCTTT
D gene: .
clone size: .
J gene: TRBJ1-1
V gene: TRBV29-1

CDR3 protein: CASSPQGADYGYTF
CDR3 DNA: TGTGCCAGCTCACCACAAGGGGCTGACTATGGCTACACCTTC
D gene: .
clone size: .
J gene: TRBJ1-2
V gene: TRBV18

CDR3 protein: CASSIWDRALSEPQHF
CDR3 DNA: TGTGCCAGTAGTATTTGGGACAGGGCCCTATCTGAGCCCCAGCATTTT
D gene: TRBD1
clone size: .
J gene: TRBJ1-5
V gene: TRBV19

CDR3 protein: CASSLGQGGEQFF
CDR3 DNA: TGTGCCAGCAGCTTAGGACAGGGAGGTGAGCAGTTCTTC
D gene: .
clone size: once
J gene: TRBJ2-1
V gene: TRBV7-8

CDR3 protein: CASGGASYNEQFF
CDR3 DNA: TGTGCCAGCGGGGGGGCCTCCTACAATGAGCAGTTCTTC
D gene: .
clone size: .
J gene: TRBJ2-1
V gene: TRBV11-2

CDR3 protein: CASSPRQGKGYQPQHF
CDR3 DNA: TGTGCCAGCAGTCCCCGACAGGGGAAAGGTTATCAGCCCCAGCATTTT
D gene: TRBD1
clone size: .
J gene: TRBJ1-5
V gene: TRBV27

CDR3 protein: CASSPTGVETQYF
CDR3 DNA: TGTGCCAGCAGTCCCACAGGGGTAGAGACCCAGTACTTC
D gene: TRBD1
clone size: .
J gene: TRBJ2-5
V gene: TRBV6-5

CDR3 protein: CASTPRVRGSKCEKLFF
CDR3 DNA: TGTGCCAGCACCCCAAGAGTAAGGGGGTCAAAGTGCGAAAAACTGTTTTTT
D gene: .
clone size: once
J gene: TRBJ1-4
V gene: TRBV7-3

CDR3 protein: CASSSGQGYQPQHF
CDR3 DNA: TGTGCCAGCAGTTCCGGACAGGGTTATCAGCCCCAGCATTTT
D gene: TRBD1
clone size: .
J gene: TRBJ1-5
V gene: TRBV28

CDR3 protein: CASSLDGRKGNQPQHF
CDR3 DNA: TGCGCCAGCAGCTTGGACGGGAGGAAGGGCAATCAGCCCCAGCATTTT
D gene: .
clone size: .
J gene: TRBJ1-5
V gene: TRBV5-1

CDR3 protein: CASSFAVGYTF
CDR3 DNA: TGTGCCAGCAGTTTCGCGGTTGGCTACACCTTC
D gene: .
clone size: .
J gene: TRBJ1-2
V gene: TRBV28

CDR3 protein: CASSLERLGYTF
CDR3 DNA: TGTGCCAGCAGCTTGGAGCGGTTAGGCTACACCTTC
D gene: .
clone size: .
J gene: TRBJ1-2
V gene: TRBV5-4

CDR3 protein: CASSYSRTGLQPQHF
CDR3 DNA: TGTGCCAGCAGTTACTCCCGGACAGGGCTTCAGCCCCAGCATTTT
D gene: TRBD1
clone size: .
J gene: TRBJ1-5
V gene: TRBV6-2/TRBV6-3

CDR3 protein: CASSLAGGAGDSYEQYF
CDR3 DNA: TGTGCCAGCAGCTTAGCGGGCGGCGCGGGGGACTCCTACGAGCAGTACTTC
D gene: TRBD2
clone size: .
J gene: TRBJ2-7
V gene: TRBV11-1

CDR3 protein: CASSEAAGGNQPQHF
CDR3 DNA: TGTGCCAGCAGTGAGGCAGCCGGGGGGAATCAGCCCCAGCATTTT
D gene: .
clone size: .
J gene: TRBJ1-5
V gene: TRBV2

CDR3 protein: CASSSTGLFYEQYF
CDR3 DNA: TGTGCCAGCAGCTCTACAGGGTTATTCTACGAGCAGTACTTC
D gene: .
clone size: .
J gene: TRBJ2-7
V gene: TRBV5-5

CDR3 protein: CASSPASSGGAHEQYF
CDR3 DNA: TGTGCCAGCTCACCTGCTTCTAGCGGGGGGGCCCACGAGCAGTACTTC
D gene: TRBD2
clone size: .
J gene: TRBJ2-7
V gene: TRBV18

CDR3 protein: CASSLVGGGFQETQYF
CDR3 DNA: TGTGCCAGCAGCTTAGTGGGCGGGGGCTTCCAAGAGACCCAGTACTTC
D gene: .
clone size: .
J gene: TRBJ2-5
V gene: TRBV11-2

CDR3 protein: CASRKGAGLRYEQYF
CDR3 DNA: TGTGCCAGCAGGAAGGGCGCAGGGCTCCGCTACGAGCAGTACTTC
D gene: .
clone size: once
J gene: TRBJ2-7
V gene: TRBV6-5

CDR3 protein: CASRPAAGAANEKLFF
CDR3 DNA: TGTGCCAGCAGGCCCGCGGCAGGGGCGGCTAATGAAAAACTGTTTTTT
D gene: .
clone size: few
J gene: TRBJ1-4
V gene: TRBV27

CDR3 protein: CASSPRGNEQYF
CDR3 DNA: TGTGCCAGCAGCCCGAGGGGGAACGAGCAGTACTTC
D gene: .
clone size: .
J gene: TRBJ2-7
V gene: TRBV3-1/TRBV3-2

CDR3 protein: CASSEEGAGTYEKLFF
CDR3 DNA: TGTGCCAGCAGTGAAGAGGGAGCAGGGACTTATGAAAAACTGTTTTTT
D gene: .
clone size: .
J gene: TRBJ1-4
V gene: TRBV2

CDR3 protein: CADRGSNYNEQFF
CDR3 DNA: TGTGCCGACAGGGGGTCGAACTACAATGAGCAGTTCTTC
D gene: TRBD1
clone size: .
J gene: TRBJ2-1
V gene: TRBV2

CDR3 protein: CATSDLVGGSDEQFF
CDR3 DNA: TGTGCCACCAGTGATTTGGTCGGGGGGTCGGATGAGCAGTTCTTC
D gene: TRBD2
clone size: .
J gene: TRBJ2-1
V gene: TRBV24-1

CDR3 protein: CASSRQDNEKLFF
CDR3 DNA: TGTGCCAGCAGCCGACAGGATAATGAAAAACTGTTTTTT
D gene: .
clone size: .
J gene: TRBJ1-4
V gene: TRBV28

CDR3 protein: CASRWDRGISYNEQFF
CDR3 DNA: TGTGCCAGCAGATGGGACAGGGGGATCTCCTACAATGAGCAGTTCTTC
D gene: TRBD1
clone size: .
J gene: TRBJ2-1
V gene: TRBV27

CDR3 protein: CASSHIAGTGYNQPQHF
CDR3 DNA: TGTGCCAGCAGTCACATCGCCGGGACAGGATACAATCAGCCCCAGCATTTT
D gene: TRBD1
clone size: .
J gene: TRBJ1-5
V gene: TRBV28

CDR3 protein: CASSEASGAYNEQFF
CDR3 DNA: TGTGCCAGCAGTGAAGCTAGCGGAGCCTACAATGAGCAGTTCTTC
D gene: .
clone size: .
J gene: TRBJ2-1
V gene: TRBV6-1

CDR3 protein: CASSRETGNQPQHF
CDR3 DNA: TGTGCCAGCAGTAGAGAAACAGGTAATCAGCCCCAGCATTTT
D gene: .
clone size: .
J gene: TRBJ1-5
V gene: TRBV6-5

CDR3 protein: CASSLTESTEAFF
CDR3 DNA: TGTGCCAGCAGCTTAACAGAAAGCACTGAAGCTTTCTTT
D gene: .
clone size: .
J gene: TRBJ1-1
V gene: TRBV12-3/TRBV12-4

CDR3 protein: CASSYSKGGSTPQHF
CDR3 DNA: TGTGCCAGCAGTTACTCCAAGGGGGGGTCCACGCCCCAGCATTTT
D gene: .
clone size: few
J gene: TRBJ1-5
V gene: TRBV6-2/TRBV6-3

CDR3 protein: CATSRSGQNYNEQFF
CDR3 DNA: TGTGCCACCAGCCGTAGTGGGCAGAATTACAATGAGCAGTTCTTC
D gene: .
clone size: .
J gene: TRBJ2-1
V gene: TRBV24-1

CDR3 protein: CASSDPRGMRTEAFF
CDR3 DNA: TGTGCCAGCAGCGATCCTAGGGGCATGAGGACTGAAGCTTTCTTT
D gene: .
clone size: .
J gene: TRBJ1-1
V gene: TRBV28

CDR3 protein: CASSDASGVLFIYEQYF
CDR3 DNA: TGTGCCAGTAGTGATGCGTCAGGGGTACTCTTTATATACGAGCAGTACTTC
D gene: .
clone size: .
J gene: TRBJ2-7
V gene: TRBV19

CDR3 protein: CSANSYNEQFF
CDR3 DNA: TGCAGTGCCAACTCCTACAATGAGCAGTTCTTC
D gene: .
clone size: .
J gene: TRBJ2-1
V gene: TRBV20-1

CDR3 protein: CASSFRPHHTQKQGRFSGNTIYF
CDR3 DNA: TGTGCCAGCAGCTTTCGACCACACCACACACAAAAACAGGGTAGGTTCTCTGGAAACACCATATATTTT
D gene: .
clone size: .
J gene: TRBJ1-3
V gene: TRBV7-4

CDR3 protein: CASSGNQPQHF
CDR3 DNA: TGTGCCAGCAGCGGTAATCAGCCCCAGCATTTT
D gene: .
clone size: .
J gene: TRBJ1-5
V gene: TRBV6-5

CDR3 protein: CASSLQGSSPLHF
CDR3 DNA: TGTGCCAGCAGCTTACAGGGCAGTTCACCCCTCCACTTT
D gene: .
clone size: .
J gene: TRBJ1-6
V gene: TRBV7-9